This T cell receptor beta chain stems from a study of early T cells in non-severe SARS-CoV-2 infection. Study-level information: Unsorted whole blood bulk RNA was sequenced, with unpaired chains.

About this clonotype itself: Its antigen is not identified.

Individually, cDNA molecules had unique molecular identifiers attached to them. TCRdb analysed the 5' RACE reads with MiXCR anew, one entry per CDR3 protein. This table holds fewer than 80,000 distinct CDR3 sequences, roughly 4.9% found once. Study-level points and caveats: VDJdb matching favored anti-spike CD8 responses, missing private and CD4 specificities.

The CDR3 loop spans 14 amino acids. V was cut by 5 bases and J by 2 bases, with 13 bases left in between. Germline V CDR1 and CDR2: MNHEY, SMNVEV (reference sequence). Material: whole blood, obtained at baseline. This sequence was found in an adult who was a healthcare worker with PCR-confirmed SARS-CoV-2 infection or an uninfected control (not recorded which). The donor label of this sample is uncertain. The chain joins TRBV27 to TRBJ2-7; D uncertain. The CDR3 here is CASSPGAVPYEQYF. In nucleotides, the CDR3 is TGTGCCAGCAGTCCGGGCGCGGTCCCCTACGAGCAGTACTTC.